The 20 T cell receptor beta chains below come from one sample, sequenced in a study of beta chain features in type 1 diabetes. Broader study findings: Within each of all four CD4+ subsets, Type 1 diabetes patients had TCRB CDR3s that were moderately but significantly shorter.

No antigen has been assigned to these receptors. Reverse transcribing all isolated RNA meant expressed TCRB transcripts were sequenced. The data were produced by immunoSEQ multiplex PCR, yet TCRdb's version contains in-frame clones alone and is incomplete. The sample yields approximately 150,000 clones, about 13% seen once. Sequenced sample: central memory CD4+ T cells from blood. These receptors were collected from a man younger than 35 with type 1 diabetes.

This clone was detected only a few times. The DNA of the CDR3 is TGTGCCAGCAGCCCGGGACCAGCAGGGTCCTACGAGCAGTACTTC. It translates to CASSPGPAGSYEQYF. The chain is built from TRBV4-2 and TRBJ2-7, with D perhaps given as TRBD1 or TRBD2 (5 bases each). In germline, CDR1 is LGHNA, CDR2 YNFKEQ. V lost 4 bases and J lost 1, with 14 bases in between. The CDR3 is 15 amino acids.

There are a few counts of this clone. This chain links TRBV7-9 with TRBJ1-1; D remains unclear. Germline lookup yields CDR1 SEHNR and CDR2 FQNEAQ (reference sequence). CDR3 length equals 14 residues. V shed 3 bases and J shed 1 base, with 9 bases lying between them. The chain's CDR3 is CASSFGGRNTEAFF. Written as DNA, the CDR3 is TGTGCCAGCAGCTTTGGAGGTAGGAACACTGAAGCTTTCTTT.

The table lists this clone with a few counts. The genes are TRBV2 and TRBJ1-1; possibly TRBD1 for D (5 bases). Germline values: CDR1 SNHLY, CDR2 FYNNEI. The V end was cut by 6 bases, the J end by 4 bases, with 12 bases between. The CDR3 spans 13 residues. The CDR3 DNA is TGTGCCAGCAGGGGAGGGGTGAGCACTGAAGCTTTCTTT. Translation gives CASRGGVSTEAFF. Supplemented by reference TRBV2 and TRBJ1-1, the full variable domain reads EPEVTQTPSHQVTQMGQEVILRCVPISNHLYFYWYRQILGQKVEFLVSFYNNEISEKSEIFDDQFSVERPDGSNFTLKIRSTKLEDSAMYFCASRGGVSTEAFFGQGTRLTVV.

The chain joins TRBV2 to TRBJ1-2; TRBD1 matches at 8 bases. J was trimmed by 8 bases and V by 6 bases; bases with no gene match: 17. Germline V gives CDR1 SNHLY, CDR2 FYNNEI. The CDR3 runs 16 residues. In DNA form, the CDR3 reads TGTGCCAGCAGGGCATACCTTTCAGACAGGGGCCAAGGCTACACCTTC. Translated: CASRAYLSDRGQGYTF.

The rearrangement links TRBV4-2 to TRBJ2-3, with D perhaps TRBD1 or TRBD2 (6 bases each). Trimming removed 4 bases at V and 1 base at J, with 18 bases between. Germline CDR1 is LGHNA and CDR2 is YNFKEQ. CDR3 length equals 17 residues. DNA for the CDR3: TGTGCCAGCAGCCGGGATAAGGGGGGTTTTGGCACAGATACGCAGTATTTT. Its translation: CASSRDKGGFGTDTQYF.

This clone occurred a few times. The chain employs TRBV18 and TRBJ2-7; D gene uncertain. The CDR3 length is 13 residues. CDR1 and CDR2 from the germline V gene are KGHSH and LQKENI. Trimming took 0 bases from V and 2 from J, leaving 5 bases between them. The DNA for the CDR3 is TGTGCCAGCTCACCACCGGTTACCTACGAGCAGTACTTC. It encodes CASSPPVTYEQYF. Full variable domain (rest looked up from reference TRBV18 and TRBJ2-7): NAGVMQNPRHLVRRRGQEARLRCSPMKGHSHVYWYRQLPEEGLKFMVYLQKENIIDESGMPKERFSAEFPKEGPSILRIQQVVRGDSAAYFCASSPPVTYEQYFGPGTRLTVT.

This chain links TRBV7-2 with TRBJ2-1, with 8 bases that match TRBD2. The CDR3 length is 15 residues. In germline, CDR1 is SGHTA, CDR2 FQGNSA. V lost 4 bases and J lost 1; bases outside the gene matches: 3. CDR3 DNA: TGTGCCAGCAGCTACACTAGCGGATCCTACAATGAGCAGTTCTTC. Protein: CASSYTSGSYNEQFF.

The rearrangement links TRBV11-1 to TRBJ2-3; D remains ambiguous. Trimming took off 2 bases at V and 6 bases at J, with 12 bases between the two ends. CDR1 and CDR2 from the germline V gene are SGHAT and FQDESV (reference sequence). CDR3 size: 14 residues. DNA for the CDR3: TGTGCCAGCAGCTTAACCTACATGGGGGATACGCAGTATTTT. Amino acid sequence: CASSLTYMGDTQYF.

The rearrangement links TRBV18 to TRBJ2-7, with 8 bases identical to TRBD1. This CDR3 is built from 14 residues. Germline loops: CDR1 KGHSH, CDR2 LQKENI. After removal of 6 bases from V and 5 bases from J, the junction contained 9 bases not matched to a gene. This CDR3 reads CASSREQGVHEQYF. CDR3 nucleotide sequence: TGTGCCAGCTCCCGAGAACAGGGGGTGCACGAGCAGTACTTC.

Only a few counts were recorded for this clone. The chain carries TRBV11-2 and TRBJ1-6, with D uncertain. V was shortened by 1 base and J by 7 bases, with 14 bases between the two germline ends. Germline CDR1 is SGHAT and CDR2 is FQNNGV. The CDR3 has 16 amino acids. The CDR3 nucleotides read TGTGCCAGCAGCTTAGGAGGGTTGGTGGGGAATTCACCCCTCCACTTT. It yields the protein CASSLGGLVGNSPLHF.

The chain's CDR3 is CAISERGGARDEQFF. The CDR3 bases are TGTGCCATCAGTGAACGAGGGGGGGCACGGGATGAGCAGTTCTTC. The chain is built from TRBV10-3 and TRBJ2-1; perhaps TRBD2 as D (7 bases). The ends were cut back, 3 bases at V and 8 bases at J, with 17 bases in the middle. The CDR3 spans 15 residues. CDR1 ENHRY and CDR2 SYGVKD come from the germline V gene.

In this sample, this clone turned up many times. The chain couples TRBV13 to TRBJ2-1; no reliable D call. The V gene lost 4 bases and the J gene lost 9 bases, with 13 bases spanning the gap. Germline lookup yields CDR1 PRHDT and CDR2 FYEKMQ (reference sequence). The CDR3 extends over 13 amino acids. For the CDR3, the DNA is TGTGCCAGCAGCTCAACGATCGGCGGTGAGCAGTTCTTC. This translates into CASSSTIGGEQFF.

There are many counts of this clone. The chain employs TRBV28 and TRBJ2-7; D uncertain. Trimming left V 6 bases short and J 3 bases short, with 12 bases between. CDR3 size: 13 residues. The germline CDR1 and CDR2 sequences are MDHEN and SYDVKM. The CDR3, as DNA: TGTGCCAGCAGCCTCGGCCCGGGCTACGAGCAGTACTTC. This encodes CASSLGPGYEQYF.

The chain recombines TRBV6-5 with TRBJ2-3; no definite D call. Germline lookup yields CDR1 MNHEY and CDR2 SVGAGI. Trimming left V 8 bases short and J 1 base short, with 7 bases between. This CDR3 has 12 residues. This CDR3 is CASGLGTDTQYF. In nucleotides, the CDR3 is TGTGCCAGCGGGCTAGGCACAGATACGCAGTATTTT.

The table lists this clone with a few counts. The rearrangement links TRBV29-1 to TRBJ1-2; D not resolved. This CDR3 spans 13 amino acids. Germline V CDR1 and CDR2: SQVTM, ANQGSEA. With 6 bases removed from V and 4 bases from J, the gap between germline ends came to 15 bases. The chain's CDR3 is CSVGTPSSYGYTF. The CDR3 nucleotides read TGCAGCGTGGGCACCCCTTCCAGCTATGGCTACACCTTC.

This clone was counted only a few times. This rearrangement joins TRBV2 to TRBJ2-3; 8 bases align to TRBD2. V shed 5 bases and J 0 bases; nucleotides not matched to a gene: 4. The CDR3 sequence is 15 residues long. Germline V gene data show CDR1 as SNHLY and CDR2 as FYNNEI. The CDR3: CASSRSGGSTDTQYF. The DNA for the CDR3 is TGTGCCAGCAGTAGAAGCGGGGGAAGCACAGATACGCAGTATTTT.

The sample holds a few counts of this clone. The rearrangement links TRBV5-1 to TRBJ2-1; maybe TRBD2 (5 bases). Germline CDR1 is SGHRS and CDR2 is YFSETQ. Trimming left V 3 bases short and J 0 bases short, with 13 bases between. The CDR3 contains 16 residues. CDR3 DNA: TGCGCCAGCAGCTCGTACGGGGAGAGCTCCTACAATGAGCAGTTCTTC. It specifies CASSSYGESSYNEQFF.

This clone was recorded a few times. This chain connects TRBV7-6 to TRBJ1-3; D is ambiguous. Trimming pared 1 base from V and 2 bases from J, leaving 12 bases between. Germline V CDR1 and CDR2: SGHVS, FNYEAQ. CDR3 length: 16 residues. As DNA, the CDR3 is TGTGCCAGCAGCTTAGAACCCCACACGGCTGGAAACACCATATATTTT. It specifies CASSLEPHTAGNTIYF. The full variable domain, rest sourced from reference TRBV7-6 and TRBJ1-3, is GAGVSQSPRYKVTKRGQDVALRCDPISGHVSLYWYRQALGQGPEFLTYFNYEAQQDKSGLPNDRFSAERPEGSISTLTIQRTEQRDSAMYRCASSLEPHTAGNTIYFGEGSWLTVV.

In this sample, this clone turned up a few times. V gene TRBV7-8 combines with J gene TRBJ1-5; maybe TRBD1 (5 bases). With 3 bases removed from V and 0 bases from J, the gap between germline ends came to 9 bases. Germline lookup yields CDR1 SGHVS and CDR2 FQNEAQ. CDR3 length: 15 residues. The CDR3 coding sequence is TGTGCCAGCAGCTTCAGCGACAGTAGCAATCAGCCCCAGCATTTT. This sequence encodes CASSFSDSSNQPQHF.

The chain is built from TRBV4-2 and TRBJ2-1; TRBD1 aligns across 7 bases. V was clipped by 4 bases and J by 0 bases; unmatched bases: 3. CDR3 length equals 15 residues. Germline V gene sequence: CDR1 LGHNA, CDR2 YNFKEQ. DNA for the CDR3: TGTGCCAGCAGCCGTACAGGGGACTCCTACAATGAGCAGTTCTTC. Amino acids: CASSRTGDSYNEQFF.